These 32 T cell receptor beta chains were all obtained from the same sample, sequenced in a study of human thymus T cells. Thymic tissue was derived from resections collected during corrective heart surgery. Clones were read by immunoSEQ multiplex PCR, and TCRdb kept only the in-frame ones, dropping some. The sample holds some 120,000 clones, 90% to 95% seen once. The sequencing input was thymus tissue. Receptor source: a boy under two years old with a congenital heart defect but otherwise immunologically healthy.

The chain has TRBV2 and TRBJ1-2; D gene uncertain. The CDR3 is 15 amino acids. The germline V and J ends were trimmed by 6 bases and 4 bases, with 18 bases remaining between them. Per germline, CDR1 SNHLY and CDR2 FYNNEI. CDR3 DNA sequence: TGTGCCAGCAGGGAGGACGGGGAGCTCCCCTATGGCTACACCTTC. Residues: CASREDGELPYGYTF.

This chain connects TRBV18 to TRBJ1-5; tentative D call: TRBD1 (5 bases). The V and J ends lost 6 bases and 6 bases respectively, with 15 bases between them. The germline V gene has CDR1 KGHSH and CDR2 LQKENI. This CDR3 contains 14 residues. CDR3 DNA: TGTGCCAGCTCCCTCTCCGGGGGTGGTCAGCCCCAGCATTTT. The encoded protein is CASSLSGGGQPQHF.

The V gene is TRBV19, the J gene TRBJ1-2, with TRBD1 as a possible D gene (5 bases). This CDR3 spans 15 amino acids. From germline, CDR1 is LNHDA and CDR2 SQIVND (reference sequence). The V end was cut by 7 bases, the J end by 8 bases, with 23 bases between. Written as DNA, the CDR3 is TGTGCCAGTATGGGGGACGACGGACCACCTAGGGGCTACACCTTC. This codes for CASMGDDGPPRGYTF.

The rearrangement links TRBV7-2 to TRBJ2-3; 9 bases match TRBD2. The CDR3 consists of 15 residues. The germline V gene encodes CDR1 SGHTA and CDR2 FQGNSA. Trimming removed 1 base from V and 7 bases from J; junction bases left unmatched: 6. The CDR3 sequence: CASSLVERGAYTQYF. CDR3 nucleotides: TGTGCCAGCAGCTTAGTCGAGCGGGGGGCTTATACGCAGTATTTT.

The chain employs TRBV6-1 and TRBJ1-5; no reliable D call. The CDR3 loop spans 13 amino acids. CDR1 and CDR2 (germline): MNHNS, SASEGT. Trimming pared 3 bases from V and 5 bases from J, leaving 8 bases between. CDR3 amino acids: CASSDKGDQPQHF. Here the CDR3 DNA reads TGTGCCAGCAGTGACAAAGGAGATCAGCCCCAGCATTTT.

This chain uses TRBV7-3 with TRBJ2-7; TRBD2 matches 11 bases. Germline assignment: CDR1 SGHTA and CDR2 FQGTGA. V shed 3 bases and J 2 bases; nucleotides not matched to a gene: 3. CDR3 length: 15 residues. The CDR3 DNA reads TGTGCCAGCAGCTTTACTAGCGGGGGACCCTACGAGCAGTACTTC. Amino acid sequence: CASSFTSGGPYEQYF.

The chain combines TRBV9 with TRBJ2-3, with TRBD1 identical over 7 bases. The ends lost 2 bases at V and 3 bases at J; junction bases unmatched: 6. From germline, CDR1 is SGDLS and CDR2 YYNGEE. CDR3 size: 15 residues. Here the CDR3 DNA reads TGTGCCAGCAGCGTCTCAGGGGGAATTACAGATACGCAGTATTTT. As protein: CASSVSGGITDTQYF.

V is TRBV5-1 and J is TRBJ2-3; 7 nucleotides agree with TRBD2. The CDR3 has 16 residues. Germline trimming cut 3 bases from V and 12 bases from J; bases unmatched to any gene: 19. Germline-derived CDR1 and CDR2 are SGHRS and YFSETQ. Here the CDR3 reads CASSWPRSLSRDYQYF. CDR3 in DNA: TGCGCCAGCAGCTGGCCCAGGTCATTATCCCGGGACTACCAGTATTTT. The complete variable domain, with remaining parts taken from reference TRBV5-1 and TRBJ2-3, reads KAGVTQTPRYLIKTRGQQVTLSCSPISGHRSVSWYQQTPGQGLQFLFEYFSETQRNKGNFPGRFSGRQFSNSRSEMNVSTLELGDSALYLCASSWPRSLSRDYQYFGPGTRLTVL.

V usage is TRBV7-2 and J usage is TRBJ1-5; 7 bases align to TRBD1. The CDR3 has 14 residues. The germline V gene encodes CDR1 SGHTA and CDR2 FQGNSA. The V segment lost 3 bases and the J segment 4 bases; nucleotides outside the gene matches: 3. In DNA, the CDR3 is TGTGCCAGCAGCTTGGACAGGTTGAATCAGCCCCAGCATTTT. Amino acid sequence: CASSLDRLNQPQHF.

The gene calls are TRBV11-2 and TRBJ2-3, with D unclear. Germline CDR1 is SGHAT and CDR2 is FQNNGV. The CDR3 extends over 13 amino acids. V gave up 1 base and J gave up 2 bases, with 4 bases separating them. The CDR3 DNA reads TGTGCCAGCAGCTTAGCATACACAGATACGCAGTATTTT. It is translated as CASSLAYTDTQYF.

This clone was found once. The V call is TRBV29-1, the J call TRBJ2-7; 8 positions agree with TRBD1. The trim removed 7 bases at V and 3 bases at J, leaving 5 bases unmatched. The CDR3 spans 12 residues. Germline CDR1 SQVTM, CDR2 ANQGSEA. The CDR3: CSGRDRSYEQYF. CDR3 coding DNA: TGCAGCGGCCGGGACAGGAGCTACGAGCAGTACTTC.

This clone appeared a single time. The rearrangement joins TRBV4-2 to TRBJ2-3; unclear D gene. Germline values: CDR1 LGHNA, CDR2 YNFKEQ. V lost 4 bases to trimming and J lost 9 bases, with 8 bases between them. This CDR3 has 11 residues. The CDR3 region has the DNA TGTGCCAGCAGCCCAGAAGTCACGCAGTATTTT. Amino acids: CASSPEVTQYF.

The rearrangement joins TRBV6-1 to TRBJ2-5, with a weak D call TRBD1 (6 bases). The CDR3 extends over 14 amino acids. Germline V gives CDR1 MNHNS, CDR2 SASEGT. V lost 4 bases and J lost 7, with 16 bases in between. In DNA, the CDR3 is TGTGCCAGCAGTGCCCGGGACAACTTGAGGACCCAGTACTTC. Translated, it gives CASSARDNLRTQYF.

This clone was recorded only once. The V gene is TRBV11-2, the J gene TRBJ1-2; perhaps TRBD1 as D (6 bases). The CDR3 consists of 14 residues. The germline V and J ends were trimmed by 2 bases and 5 bases, with 12 bases remaining between them. In germline, CDR1 is SGHAT, CDR2 FQNNGV. CDR3 loop: CASSLLRGGYGYTF. CDR3 nucleotides: TGTGCCAGCAGCTTACTAAGGGGGGGGTATGGCTACACCTTC.

V gene TRBV30 combines with J gene TRBJ1-5; tentative D call: TRBD1 (5 bases). The germline V gene encodes CDR1 GTSNPN and CDR2 SVGIG (reference sequence). Trimming cost V 0 bases and J 2 bases, with 11 bases left between them. The CDR3 is 15 amino acids. Here the CDR3 reads CAWSVTGEGNQPQHF. CDR3 nucleotides: TGTGCCTGGAGTGTAACGGGGGAGGGCAATCAGCCCCAGCATTTT.

The chain links TRBV5-1 to TRBJ2-3, with D possibly matching TRBD2 (6 bases). This CDR3 has 15 amino acids. Trimming removed 5 bases at V and 0 bases at J, with 13 bases between. Germline CDR1 SGHRS, CDR2 YFSETQ. The CDR3 protein is CASSPGDPSTDTQYF. The DNA for the CDR3 is TGCGCCAGCAGTCCGGGGGACCCTAGCACAGATACGCAGTATTTT. The full variable domain, rest sourced from reference TRBV5-1 and TRBJ2-3, is KAGVTQTPRYLIKTRGQQVTLSCSPISGHRSVSWYQQTPGQGLQFLFEYFSETQRNKGNFPGRFSGRQFSNSRSEMNVSTLELGDSALYLCASSPGDPSTDTQYFGPGTRLTVL.

V gene TRBV6-1 combines with J gene TRBJ1-3; no clear D. Germline V gene lookup returns CDR1 MNHNS and CDR2 SASEGT. The CDR3 has 17 amino acids. V was trimmed by 2 bases and J by 4 bases, leaving 18 bases between them. CDR3 sequence: CASSERPGRRWGNTIYF. CDR3 coding DNA: TGTGCCAGCAGTGAACGGCCGGGCCGCCGATGGGGAAACACCATATATTTT.

The chain recombines TRBV4-2 with TRBJ2-5; 9 positions agree with TRBD2. CDR3 size: 16 residues. V trimming: 0 bases; J trimming: 4 bases; junction bases outside the gene matches: 6. Germline CDR1 LGHNA, CDR2 YNFKEQ. CDR3 DNA sequence: TGTGCCAGCAGCCAAGATCGGGATAGCGGGGGAGAGACCCAGTACTTC. Amino acid sequence: CASSQDRDSGGETQYF.

The chain recombines TRBV7-2 with TRBJ1-5; D might be TRBD1 (5 bases). The CDR3 is 15 residues long. V lost 3 bases, J lost 1 base, and 10 bases lay in between. Germline V gene lookup returns CDR1 SGHTA and CDR2 FQGNSA. CDR3 sequence (DNA): TGTGCCAGCAGCTTCTGGCGGGGGAGCAATCAGCCCCAGCATTTT. This sequence encodes CASSFWRGSNQPQHF.

The chain links TRBV5-1 to TRBJ2-1, with D perhaps assigned TRBD1 or TRBD2 (5 bases each). CDR1 is SGHRS, CDR2 YFSETQ, per germline. The CDR3 totals 15 residues. Trimming pared 1 base from V and 8 bases from J, leaving 16 bases between. Here the CDR3 DNA reads TGCGCCAGCAGCTTGTGGGACGTCGTCCCGGATGAGCAGTTCTTC. This codes for CASSLWDVVPDEQFF.

The chain has TRBV12-5 and TRBJ1-2; D possibly corresponds to TRBD1 (5 bases). The CDR3 contains 13 residues. V was cut by 4 bases and J by 8 bases, with 14 bases left in between. Per germline, CDR1 LGHNT and CDR2 FRNRAP. For the CDR3, the DNA is TGTGCTAGTGGTTCCCTCAGGGTAAAGGGCTACACCTTC. This codes for CASGSLRVKGYTF. The variable domain in full, completed from reference TRBV12-5 and TRBJ1-2, reads DARVTQTPRHKVTEMGQEVTMRCQPILGHNTVFWYRQTMMQGLELLAYFRNRAPLDDSGMPKDRFSAEMPDATLATLKIQPSEPRDSAVYFCASGSLRVKGYTFGSGTRLTVV.

CDR3 loop: CASREVGLGSYNEQFF. The CDR3 coding sequence is TGCGCCAGCAGAGAGGTGGGACTCGGCTCCTACAATGAGCAGTTCTTC. The chain links TRBV5-1 to TRBJ2-1; possible D gene TRBD2, 6 bases. From germline, CDR1 is SGHRS and CDR2 YFSETQ. With 5 bases removed from V and 0 bases from J, the gap between germline ends came to 15 bases. The CDR3 has 16 amino acids.

The sample holds one count of this clone. This chain links TRBV19 with TRBJ1-2; 8 bases line up with TRBD1. The CDR3 is 13 residues long. Germline V gene sequence: CDR1 LNHDA, CDR2 SQIVND (reference sequence). J gave up 4 bases and V 6 bases, and 4 bases lay outside the gene matches. Here the CDR3 reads CASSQDRGYGYTF. CDR3 DNA sequence: TGTGCCAGTAGCCAAGACAGGGGCTATGGCTACACCTTC.

This clone was picked up one time. The rearrangement links TRBV10-2 to TRBJ1-3; 7 bases match TRBD1. Germline V gene lookup returns CDR1 WSHSY and CDR2 SAAADI. J gave up 7 bases and V 5 bases, and 5 bases lay outside the gene matches. The CDR3 is made up of 13 amino acids. The CDR3 is CASSRTGGNTIYF. In DNA, the CDR3 is TGCGCCAGCAGTCGGACAGGCGGGAACACCATATATTTT.

The chain links TRBV29-1 to TRBJ2-2; 7 bases are shared with TRBD2. Trimming took 8 bases from V and 7 from J; bases not matched to a gene: 10. Germline values: CDR1 SQVTM, CDR2 ANQGSEA. The CDR3 loop spans 13 amino acids. CDR3 in amino acids: CSPCERGHGELFF. The CDR3 region has the DNA TGCAGCCCTTGTGAGCGGGGCCACGGGGAGCTGTTTTTT.

The rearrangement uses TRBV5-1 and TRBJ1-5, with D unresolved. Germline V gives CDR1 SGHRS, CDR2 YFSETQ. The CDR3 loop spans 15 amino acids. The V end was cut by 0 bases, the J end by 0 bases, with 7 bases between. CDR3: CASSLAGYSNQPQHF. The CDR3, as DNA: TGCGCCAGCAGCTTGGCCGGGTATAGCAATCAGCCCCAGCATTTT.

This chain links TRBV7-8 with TRBJ1-1, with TRBD1 matching over 9 bases. CDR3 size: 15 residues. Germline CDR1 SGHVS, CDR2 FQNEAQ. V dropped 1 base and J dropped 4; count of bases not matched to a gene: 4. The CDR3 DNA is TGTGCCAGCAGCTTAGGGGACAGGGCGACCACTGAAGCTTTCTTT. This gives the protein CASSLGDRATTEAFF.

J is TRBJ1-1 and V is TRBV10-3; D might be TRBD1 (6 bases). This CDR3 spans 13 amino acids. The germline V and J ends were trimmed by 6 bases and 5 bases, with 13 bases remaining between them. Looked up from germline, CDR1 is ENHRY and CDR2 is SYGVKD. DNA for the CDR3: TGTGCCATCAGAGGGGGGGATGGGACTGAAGCTTTCTTT. It codes for CAIRGGDGTEAFF.

This chain joins TRBV15 and TRBJ2-5; 11 bases are shared with TRBD2. Germline V lookup: CDR1 LNHNV, CDR2 YYDKDF (reference sequence). This CDR3 contains 16 residues. The J segment lost 0 bases and the V segment lost 1 base, leaving 1 base of the junction unmatched. As DNA, the CDR3 is TGTGCCACCAGCAGAGGTAGCGGGGGGGACCAAGAGACCCAGTACTTC. Protein: CATSRGSGGDQETQYF.

This sequence joins TRBV27 and TRBJ1-1; D is uncertain. Germline V gives CDR1 MNHEY, CDR2 SMNVEV (reference sequence). V lost 6 bases to trimming and J lost 6 bases, with 14 bases between them. CDR3 length equals 13 residues. The CDR3: CASSYARSAEAFF. The CDR3 DNA is TGTGCCAGCAGCTATGCCCGGAGCGCTGAAGCTTTCTTT.

This chain links TRBV5-8 with TRBJ2-2; D ambiguous. The ends were cut back, 6 bases at V and 5 bases at J, with 17 bases in the middle. Germline assignment: CDR1 SGHTS and CDR2 YDEGEE. The CDR3 totals 15 residues. CDR3 sequence: CASNLNPLPTGELFF. In DNA, the CDR3 is TGTGCCAGCAACCTCAACCCGCTGCCGACCGGGGAGCTGTTTTTT.

The gene calls are TRBV10-3 and TRBJ2-7; D is unresolved. CDR1 and CDR2 (germline): ENHRY, SYGVKD. The CDR3 has 12 amino acids. Trimming took off 4 bases at V and 3 bases at J, with 7 bases between the two ends. DNA for the CDR3: TGTGCCATCAGTGGGACGGACTACGAGCAGTACTTC. Protein product: CAISGTDYEQYF.